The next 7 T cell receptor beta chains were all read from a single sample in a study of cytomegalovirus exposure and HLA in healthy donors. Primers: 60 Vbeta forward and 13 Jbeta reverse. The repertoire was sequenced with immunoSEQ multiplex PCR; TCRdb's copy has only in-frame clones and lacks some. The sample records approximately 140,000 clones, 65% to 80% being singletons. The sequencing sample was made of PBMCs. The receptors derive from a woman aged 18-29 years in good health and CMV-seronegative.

The DNA of the CDR3 is TGTGCCAGCAGCTTGAGGCGGAGCAGGGTACAAAATCAGCCCCAGCATTTT. It is translated as CASSLRRSRVQNQPQHF. V and J are TRBV5-6 and TRBJ1-5; tentative D call: TRBD1 (5 bases). This CDR3 region has 17 residues. Trimming left V 1 base short and J 4 bases short, with 18 bases between. Looked up from germline, CDR1 is SGHDT and CDR2 is YYEEEE.

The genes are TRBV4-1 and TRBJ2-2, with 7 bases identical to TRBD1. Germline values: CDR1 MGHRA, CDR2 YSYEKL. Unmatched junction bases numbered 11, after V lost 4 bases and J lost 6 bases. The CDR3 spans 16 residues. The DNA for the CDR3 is TGCGCCAGCAGCCCCAAAGCAGGGGGAGATGCCGGGGAGCTGTTTTTT. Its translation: CASSPKAGGDAGELFF.

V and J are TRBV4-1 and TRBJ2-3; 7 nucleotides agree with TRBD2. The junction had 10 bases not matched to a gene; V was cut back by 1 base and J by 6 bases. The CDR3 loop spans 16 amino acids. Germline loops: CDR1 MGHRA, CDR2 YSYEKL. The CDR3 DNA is TGCGCCAGCAGCCAAGGTCTAGCGGCGCGGGTGGATACGCAGTATTTT. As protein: CASSQGLAARVDTQYF.

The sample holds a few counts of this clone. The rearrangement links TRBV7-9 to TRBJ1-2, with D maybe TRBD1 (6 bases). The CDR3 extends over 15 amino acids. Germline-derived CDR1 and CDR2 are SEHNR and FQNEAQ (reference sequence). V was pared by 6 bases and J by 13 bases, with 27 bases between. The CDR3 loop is CASRDASMGVGHSTF. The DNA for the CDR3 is TGTGCCAGCAGGGACGCCTCTATGGGGGTGGGACACTCCACCTTC. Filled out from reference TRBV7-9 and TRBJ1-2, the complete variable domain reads DTGVSQNPRHKITKRGQNVTFRCDPISEHNRLYWYRQTLGQGPEFLTYFQNEAQLEKSRLLSDRFSAERPKGSFSTLEIQRTEQGDSAMYLCASRDASMGVGHSTFGSGTRLTVV.

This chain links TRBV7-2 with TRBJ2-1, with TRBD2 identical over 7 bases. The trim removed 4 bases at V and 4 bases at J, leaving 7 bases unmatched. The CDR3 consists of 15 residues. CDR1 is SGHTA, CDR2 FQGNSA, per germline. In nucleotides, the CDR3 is TGTGCCAGCAGCTGGCGGGAGTCGGGGTACAATGAGCAGTTCTTC. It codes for CASSWRESGYNEQFF.

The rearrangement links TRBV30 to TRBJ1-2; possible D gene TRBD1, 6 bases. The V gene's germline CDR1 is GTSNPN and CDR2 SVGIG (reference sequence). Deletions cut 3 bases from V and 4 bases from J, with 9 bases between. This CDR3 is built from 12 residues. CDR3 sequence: CAWRTGPYGYTF. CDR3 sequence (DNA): TGTGCCTGGAGAACAGGGCCCTATGGCTACACCTTC.

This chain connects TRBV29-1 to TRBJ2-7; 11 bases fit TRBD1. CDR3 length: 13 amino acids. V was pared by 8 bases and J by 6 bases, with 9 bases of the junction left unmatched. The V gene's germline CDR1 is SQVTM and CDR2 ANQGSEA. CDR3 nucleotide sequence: TGCAGCATTCGGAGGACAGGGGGCGGCGAGCAGTACTTC. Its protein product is CSIRRTGGGEQYF.